The entry below describes one T cell receptor (beta chain). Its antigen is still unknown. The junction and the germline gene differ at one end; a read error may be behind it. CDR3 length: 17 amino acids. Germline lookup yields CDR1 MDHEN and CDR2 SYDVKM. The sample belongs to a study of T cell repertoires in cytomegalovirus infection. Points from the study as a whole: The study identified carriers of CMV plus the relevant HLA from cumulative public TCR beta family frequency. Clonotype analysis showed dominance of the ex vivo response by HLA-C-restricted CMV-specific TCR beta clonotypes.

One entry per CDR3 protein results from TCRdb running MiXCR on the reads. The table shows around 740,000 distinct CDR3 sequences, with less than 40% occurring only once. The sequenced material came from PBMCs. The TCR originated in a human donor in good health (CMV status not recorded). Some clones in this sample may be carry-over from other donors' samples. This chain connects TRBV28 to TRBJ1-6; 7 positions agree with TRBD1. For the CDR3, the DNA is TGTGCCAGCAGTTTCGGCGGTTGGCAGGGGGATAATTCACACCTCCACTTT. It translates to CASSFGGWQGDNSHLHF.